The source of this TCR beta chain is a study of cytomegalovirus exposure and HLA in healthy donors. Looked up from germline, CDR1 is LGHNA and CDR2 is YSLEER. V was cut by 3 bases and J by 5 bases, with 17 bases left in between. The CDR3 sequence is 15 residues long. The PCR made use of 60 Vbeta and 13 Jbeta primers. The protocol was immunoSEQ multiplex PCR, while the TCRdb copy is restricted to in-frame clones and leaves out a portion. Among 110,000 or so clones, 65% to 90% were seen once, and the ten largest hold less than 2.5%. This TCR derives from a woman in her 30s in good health and CMV-seronegative. Sequences were obtained from PBMCs. The chain carries TRBV4-3 and TRBJ2-7; D possibly corresponds to TRBD2 (5 bases). CDR3 loop: CASSQGGSSSNEQYF. The CDR3 DNA reads TGCGCCAGCAGCCAGGGTGGGAGTAGCTCTAACGAGCAGTACTTC.